This T cell receptor (beta chain) stems from a study of blood T cell repertoires in COVID-19. This clone was observed a handful of times. Study processing details: Nucleated cell number was recorded as an estimate derived from reference gene primer amplification. Assay: immunoSEQ multiplex PCR; the TCRdb copy retains only in-frame clones and omits some. The V and J calls and clone size are taken from that table; D and trimming were inferred from the DNA. The data show approximately 91,000 clones, with about three quarters seen just once and 7% held by the top ten. From germline, CDR1 is ENHRY and CDR2 SYGVKD. Trimming removed 4 bases from V and 0 bases from J; junction bases left unmatched: 2. This CDR3 is 15 amino acids long.

The rearrangement uses TRBV10-3 and TRBJ2-7; TRBD1 aligns across 11 bases. The source of this sequence is a man between 65 and 85 years old with acute or convalescent COVID-19. The specimen sequenced was peripheral blood. The CDR3 sequence: CAISVGTGGSYEQYV. Here the CDR3 DNA reads TGTGCCATCAGTGTAGGGACAGGGGGCTCCTACGAGCAGTACGTC.